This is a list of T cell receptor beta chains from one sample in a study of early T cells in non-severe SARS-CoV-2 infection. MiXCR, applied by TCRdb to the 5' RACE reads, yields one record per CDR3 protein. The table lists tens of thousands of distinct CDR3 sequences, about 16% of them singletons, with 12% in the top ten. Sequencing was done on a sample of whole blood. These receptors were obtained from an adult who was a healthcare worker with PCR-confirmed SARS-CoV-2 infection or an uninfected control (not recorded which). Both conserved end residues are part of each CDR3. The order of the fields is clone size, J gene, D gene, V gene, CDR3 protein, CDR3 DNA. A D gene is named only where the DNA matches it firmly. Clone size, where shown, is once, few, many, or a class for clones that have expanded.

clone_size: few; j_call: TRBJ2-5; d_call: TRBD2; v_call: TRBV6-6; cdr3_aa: CASSPFFSGGQETQYF; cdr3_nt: TGTGCCAGCAGTCCCTTCTTTAGCGGGGGACAAGAGACCCAGTACTTC
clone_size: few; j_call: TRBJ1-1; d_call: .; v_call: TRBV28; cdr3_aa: CASSSREAFF; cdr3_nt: TGTGCCAGCAGTTCGAGGGAAGCTTTCTTT
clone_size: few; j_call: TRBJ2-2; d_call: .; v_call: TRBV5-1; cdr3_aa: CASSSSLRELFF; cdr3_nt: TGCGCCAGCAGCTCGTCTCTAAGGGAGCTGTTTTTT
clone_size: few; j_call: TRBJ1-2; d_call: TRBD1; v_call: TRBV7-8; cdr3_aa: CASSAYRGLNYGYTF; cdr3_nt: TGTGCCAGCAGCGCTTACAGGGGCCTAAACTATGGCTACACCTTC
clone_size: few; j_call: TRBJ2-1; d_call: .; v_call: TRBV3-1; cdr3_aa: CASSQGRAREFF; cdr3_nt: TGTGCCAGCAGCCAAGGCAGGGCTAGGGAGTTCTTC
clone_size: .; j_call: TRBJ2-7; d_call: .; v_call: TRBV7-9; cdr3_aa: CASSLGPSYDEQYF; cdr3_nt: TGTGCCAGCAGCTTAGGGCCCAGTTATGACGAGCAGTACTTC
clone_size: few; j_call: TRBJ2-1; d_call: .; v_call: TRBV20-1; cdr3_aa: CSADLWGEQFF; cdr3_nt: TGCAGTGCCGACCTATGGGGCGAGCAGTTCTTC
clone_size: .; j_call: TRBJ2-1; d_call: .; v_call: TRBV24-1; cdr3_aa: CATSDSVAYEQFF; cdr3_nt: TGTGCCACCAGTGATTCGGTTGCTTATGAGCAGTTCTTC
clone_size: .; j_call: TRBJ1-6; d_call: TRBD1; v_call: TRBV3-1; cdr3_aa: CASSQAGGSSYNSPLHF; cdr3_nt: TGTGCCAGCAGCCAAGCAGGGGGGAGCTCCTATAATTCACCCCTCCACTTT
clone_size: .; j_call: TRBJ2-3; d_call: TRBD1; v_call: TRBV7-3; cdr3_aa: CASSRGLFTDTQYF; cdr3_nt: TGTGCCAGCTCGAGGGGGCTCTTCACAGATACGCAGTATTTT
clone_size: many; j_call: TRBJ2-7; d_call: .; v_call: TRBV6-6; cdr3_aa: CASSYGSQSEQYF; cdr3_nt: TGTGCCAGCAGTTACGGCTCCCAATCGGAGCAGTACTTC
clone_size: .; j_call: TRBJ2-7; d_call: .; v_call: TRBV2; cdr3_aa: CASSVTQGSEQYF; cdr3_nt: TGTGCCAGCAGCGTTACCCAGGGATCCGAGCAGTACTTC
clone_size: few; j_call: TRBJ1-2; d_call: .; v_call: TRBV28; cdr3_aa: CASNSANYGYTF; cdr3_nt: TGTGCCAGCAACTCAGCTAACTATGGCTACACCTTC
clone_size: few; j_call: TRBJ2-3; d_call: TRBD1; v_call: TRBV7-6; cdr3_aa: CASSRQGASTDTQYF; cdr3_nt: TGTGCCAGCAGCCGGCAGGGGGCTAGCACAGATACGCAGTATTTT
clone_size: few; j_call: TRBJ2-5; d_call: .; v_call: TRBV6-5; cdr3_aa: CASSYMGAQETQYF; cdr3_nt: TGTGCCAGCAGTTACATGGGGGCGCAGGAGACCCAGTACTTC
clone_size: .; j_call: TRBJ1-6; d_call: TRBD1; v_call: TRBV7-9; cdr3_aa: CASSSGQLNSPLHF; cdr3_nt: TGTGCCAGCAGCTCGGGACAGCTGAATTCACCCCTCCACTTT
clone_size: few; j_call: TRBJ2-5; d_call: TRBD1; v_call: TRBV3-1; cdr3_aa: CASSHSGTGQETQYF; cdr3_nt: TGTGCCAGCAGCCATTCCGGGACAGGCCAAGAGACCCAGTACTTC
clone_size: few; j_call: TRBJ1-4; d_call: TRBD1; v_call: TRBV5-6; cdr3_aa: CASSSGTGRTNEKLFF; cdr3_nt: TGTGCCAGCAGCTCCGGGACAGGGAGGACTAATGAAAAACTGTTTTTT
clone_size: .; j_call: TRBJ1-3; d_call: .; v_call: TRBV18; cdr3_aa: CASSTSAGDSGNTIYF; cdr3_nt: TGTGCCAGCTCCACCTCGGCGGGTGACTCTGGAAACACCATATATTTT
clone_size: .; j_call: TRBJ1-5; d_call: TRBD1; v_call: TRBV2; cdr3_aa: CASSVDRLWPQHF; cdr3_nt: TGTGCCAGCAGTGTGGACAGGCTATGGCCCCAGCATTTT
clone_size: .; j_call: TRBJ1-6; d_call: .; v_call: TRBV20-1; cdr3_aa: CSAGLPEPLHF; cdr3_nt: TGCAGTGCTGGTCTTCCGGAGCCCCTCCACTTT
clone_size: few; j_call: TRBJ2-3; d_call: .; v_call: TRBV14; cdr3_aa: CASSQGPGQPTDTQYF; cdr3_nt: TGTGCCAGCAGCCAAGGACCTGGACAGCCCACAGATACGCAGTATTTT
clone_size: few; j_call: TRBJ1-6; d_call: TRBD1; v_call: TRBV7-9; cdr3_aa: CASSFRTGRNSPLHF; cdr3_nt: TGTGCCAGCAGCTTTCGGACAGGGCGTAATTCACCCCTCCACTTT
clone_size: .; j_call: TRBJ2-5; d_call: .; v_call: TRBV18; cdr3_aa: CASSQKNQETQYF; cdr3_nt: TGTGCCAGCTCTCAAAAGAACCAAGAGACCCAGTACTTC
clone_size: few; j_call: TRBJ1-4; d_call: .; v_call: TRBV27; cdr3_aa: CASSLLGRGEKLFF; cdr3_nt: TGTGCCAGCAGTTTATTAGGCCGTGGGGAAAAACTGTTTTTT
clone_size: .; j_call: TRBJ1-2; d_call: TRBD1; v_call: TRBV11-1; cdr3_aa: CASSRDRGGYGYTF; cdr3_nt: TGTGCCAGCAGCCGGGACAGGGGAGGGTATGGCTACACCTTC
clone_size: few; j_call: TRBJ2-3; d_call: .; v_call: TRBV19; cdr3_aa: CASSTPWSRGADTQYF; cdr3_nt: TGTGCCAGTAGTACCCCGTGGTCTAGGGGAGCAGATACGCAGTATTTT
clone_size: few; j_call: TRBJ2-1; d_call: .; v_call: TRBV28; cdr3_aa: CASSLGFRANEQFF; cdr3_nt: TGTGCCAGCAGTTTGGGGTTCAGGGCCAATGAGCAGTTCTTC
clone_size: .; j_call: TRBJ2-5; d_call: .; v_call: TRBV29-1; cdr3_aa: CSVERETQYF; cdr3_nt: TGCAGCGTTGAACGAGAGACCCAGTACTTC
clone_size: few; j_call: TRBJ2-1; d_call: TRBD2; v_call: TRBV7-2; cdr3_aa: CASSLAGGGAYEQFF; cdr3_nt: TGTGCCAGCAGCTTAGCAGGCGGGGGGGCGTATGAGCAGTTCTTC
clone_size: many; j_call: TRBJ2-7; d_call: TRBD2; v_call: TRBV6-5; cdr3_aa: CASRPLAGARSYEQYF; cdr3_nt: TGTGCCAGCAGACCCCTAGCGGGAGCCCGCTCCTACGAGCAGTACTTC
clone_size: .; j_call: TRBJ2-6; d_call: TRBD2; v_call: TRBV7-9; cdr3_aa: CASSPTTSGGATGANVLTF; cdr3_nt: TGTGCCAGCAGCCCGACGACTAGCGGGGGGGCTACTGGGGCCAACGTCCTGACTTTC
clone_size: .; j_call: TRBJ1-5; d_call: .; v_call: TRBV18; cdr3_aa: CASSPTGGPGGNQPQHF; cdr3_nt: TGTGCCAGCTCACCCACAGGCGGACCAGGCGGGAATCAGCCCCAGCATTTT
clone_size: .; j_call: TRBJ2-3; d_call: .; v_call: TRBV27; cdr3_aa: CASSPQGTDTQYF; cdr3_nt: TGTGCCAGCAGTCCTCAGGGCACAGATACGCAGTATTTT
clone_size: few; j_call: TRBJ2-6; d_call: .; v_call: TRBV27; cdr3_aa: CASSLASGANVLTF; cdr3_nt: TGTGCCAGCAGTTTAGCGTCCGGGGCCAACGTCCTGACTTTC
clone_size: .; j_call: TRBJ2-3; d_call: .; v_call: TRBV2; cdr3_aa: CASGWEGANTDTQYF; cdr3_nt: TGTGCCAGTGGGTGGGAGGGGGCAAACACAGATACGCAGTATTTT
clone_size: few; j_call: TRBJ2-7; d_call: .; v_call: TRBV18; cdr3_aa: CASSRQGGSEQYF; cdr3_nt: TGTGCCAGCTCACGACAAGGGGGGAGCGAGCAGTACTTC
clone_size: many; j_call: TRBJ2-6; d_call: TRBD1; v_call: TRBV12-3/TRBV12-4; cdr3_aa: CASSPDRAGANVLTF; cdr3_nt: TGTGCCAGCAGCCCGGACAGGGCTGGGGCCAACGTCCTGACTTTC
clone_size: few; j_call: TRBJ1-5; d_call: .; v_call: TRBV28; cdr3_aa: CASSLVGDNQPQHF; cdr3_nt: TGTGCCAGCAGTTTGGTTGGCGACAATCAGCCCCAGCATTTT
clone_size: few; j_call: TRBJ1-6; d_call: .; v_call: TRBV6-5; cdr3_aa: CASSIVGGTSTYNNSPLHF; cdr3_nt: TGTGCCAGCAGCATTGTGGGGGGGACATCGACCTACAATAATTCACCCCTCCATTTT
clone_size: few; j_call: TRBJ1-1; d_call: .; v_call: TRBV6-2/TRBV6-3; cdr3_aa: CASSPGRPWESEAFF; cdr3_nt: TGTGCCAGCAGTCCGGGCCGTCCGTGGGAAAGTGAAGCTTTCTTT
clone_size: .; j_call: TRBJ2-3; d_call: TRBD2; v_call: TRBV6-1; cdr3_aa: CASSEGLAGLGTQYF; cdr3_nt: TGTGCCAGCAGTGAAGGACTAGCGGGGTTAGGTACGCAGTATTTT
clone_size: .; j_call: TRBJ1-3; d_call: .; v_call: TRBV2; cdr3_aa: CASRRGYSGNTIYF; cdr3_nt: TGTGCCAGCCGGAGGGGTTACTCTGGAAACACCATATATTTT
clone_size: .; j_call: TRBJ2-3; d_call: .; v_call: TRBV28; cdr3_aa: CASSPGQDTDTQYF; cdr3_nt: TGTGCCAGCAGTCCGGGACAAGACACAGATACGCAGTATTTT
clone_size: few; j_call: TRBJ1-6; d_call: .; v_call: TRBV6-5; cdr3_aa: CASSYYGPNSPLHF; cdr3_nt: TGTGCCAGCAGTTACTACGGTCCTAATTCACCCCTCCACTTT
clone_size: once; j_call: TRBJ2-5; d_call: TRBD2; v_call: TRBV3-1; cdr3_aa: CASSRTSGTTEETQYF; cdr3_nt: TGTGCCAGCAGCAGGACCTCCGGGACTACCGAAGAGACCCAGTACTTC
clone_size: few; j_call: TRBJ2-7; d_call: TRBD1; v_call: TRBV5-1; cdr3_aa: CATETTGQGPYEQYF; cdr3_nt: TGCGCCACCGAAACTACGGGACAGGGGCCTTACGAGCAGTACTTC
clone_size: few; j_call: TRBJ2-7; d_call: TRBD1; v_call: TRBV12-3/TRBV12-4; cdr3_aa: CASSYVDRVIYEQYF; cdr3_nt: TGTGCCAGCAGTTACGTAGACAGGGTAATCTACGAGCAGTACTTC
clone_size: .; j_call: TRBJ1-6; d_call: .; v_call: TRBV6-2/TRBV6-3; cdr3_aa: CASRAGLPSPLHF; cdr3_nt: TGTGCCAGCAGAGCTGGGCTACCCTCACCCCTCCACTTT
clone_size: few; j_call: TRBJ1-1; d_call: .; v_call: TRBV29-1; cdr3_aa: CSARTANTEAFF; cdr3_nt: TGCAGCGCGCGGACGGCGAACACTGAAGCTTTCTTT
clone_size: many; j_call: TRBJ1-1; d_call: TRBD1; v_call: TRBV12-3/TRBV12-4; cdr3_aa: CASSMGGQGATEAFF; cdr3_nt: TGTGCCAGCAGTATGGGGGGACAGGGGGCCACTGAAGCTTTCTTT
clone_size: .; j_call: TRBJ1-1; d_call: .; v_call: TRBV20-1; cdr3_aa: CSARAVSGQGTEAFF; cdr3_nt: TGCAGTGCTAGAGCGGTTTCCGGCCAGGGCACTGAAGCTTTCTTT
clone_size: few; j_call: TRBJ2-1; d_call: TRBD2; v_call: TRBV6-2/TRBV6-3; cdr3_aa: CASSWLAGYNEQFF; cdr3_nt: TGTGCCAGCAGTTGGCTAGCGGGTTACAATGAGCAGTTCTTC
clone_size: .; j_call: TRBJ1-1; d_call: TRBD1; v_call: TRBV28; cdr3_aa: CASSPWTGVFTEAFF; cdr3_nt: TGTGCCAGCAGTCCCTGGACAGGGGTTTTCACTGAAGCTTTCTTT
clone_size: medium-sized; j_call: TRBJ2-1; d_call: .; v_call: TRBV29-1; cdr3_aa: CSVEEGRGEQFF; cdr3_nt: TGCAGCGTTGAGGAAGGGCGGGGTGAGCAGTTCTTC
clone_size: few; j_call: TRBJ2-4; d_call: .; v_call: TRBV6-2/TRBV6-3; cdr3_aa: CASSSMRGAEDIQYF; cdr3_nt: TGTGCCAGCAGCTCGATGAGGGGGGCGGAGGACATTCAGTACTTC
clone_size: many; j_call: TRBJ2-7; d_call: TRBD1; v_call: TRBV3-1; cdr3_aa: CASSENPGQYYEQYF; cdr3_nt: TGTGCCAGCAGCGAAAACCCGGGACAGTACTACGAGCAGTACTTC
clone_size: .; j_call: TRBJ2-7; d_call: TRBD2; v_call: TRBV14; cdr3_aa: CASSQVPSGRIYEQYF; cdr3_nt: TGTGCCAGCAGCCAAGTACCTAGCGGGAGGATCTACGAGCAGTACTTC
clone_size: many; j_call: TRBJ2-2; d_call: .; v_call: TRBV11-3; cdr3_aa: CASSFYSNTGELFF; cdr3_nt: TGTGCCAGCAGCTTTTATTCGAACACCGGGGAGCTGTTTTTT
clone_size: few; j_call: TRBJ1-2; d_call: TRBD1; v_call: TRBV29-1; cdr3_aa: CSVLRQGANYGYTF; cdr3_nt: TGCAGCGTTCTCCGACAGGGAGCTAACTATGGCTACACCTTC